This record looks at one T cell receptor (beta chain) sequence and its context. The sample belongs to a study of CD8+ T cells in alopecia areata. Study summary: Tofacitinib lasted 6 to 18 months, then 6 months off drug.

Sequencing used cDNA as its template, made by extracting RNA and reverse transcribing it. Here immunoSEQ multiplex PCR was the method, and the copy in TCRdb shows in-frame clones only, minus some. The sample has 90,000 or so clones; 44% are singletons. Described treatment: oral pan-JAK inhibitor, 5-10 mg twice daily. V lost 2 bases and J 1 base, leaving 12 bases between the germline ends. This CDR3 has 16 amino acids. From germline, CDR1 is MNHEY and CDR2 SVGAGI. The chain employs TRBV6-5 and TRBJ2-1; unclear D gene. This sample comprised CD8+ T cells sorted from blood, obtained at week 24, from a patient treated with tofacitinib. This sequence was found in a human donor with alopecia areata. The CDR3 DNA reads as TGTGCCAGCAGTTACGCCCGACCGGATTCCTACAATGAGCAGTTCTTC. It translates to CASSYARPDSYNEQFF.